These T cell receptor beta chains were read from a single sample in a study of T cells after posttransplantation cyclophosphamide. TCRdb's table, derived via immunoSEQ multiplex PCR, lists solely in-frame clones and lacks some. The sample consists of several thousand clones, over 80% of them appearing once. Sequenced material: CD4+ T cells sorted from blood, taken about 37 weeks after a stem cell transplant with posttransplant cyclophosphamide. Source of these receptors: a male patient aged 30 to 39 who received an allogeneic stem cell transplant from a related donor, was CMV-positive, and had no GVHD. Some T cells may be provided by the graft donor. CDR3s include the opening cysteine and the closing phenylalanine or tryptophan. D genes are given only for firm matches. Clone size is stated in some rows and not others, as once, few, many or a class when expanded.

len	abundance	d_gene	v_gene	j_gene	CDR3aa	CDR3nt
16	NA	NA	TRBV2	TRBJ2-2	CASSEYGGKYSGELFF	TGTGCCAGCAGTGAGTACGGCGGGAAATACTCCGGGGAGCTGTTTTTT
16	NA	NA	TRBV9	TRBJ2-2	CASSVGFRSTPGELFF	TGTGCCAGCAGCGTAGGGTTTAGGTCGACTCCCGGGGAGCTGTTTTTT
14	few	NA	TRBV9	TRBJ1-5	CASSVWEGGQPQHF	TGTGCCAGCAGCGTATGGGAGGGGGGCCAGCCCCAGCATTTT
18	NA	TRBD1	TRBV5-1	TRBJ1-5	CASSSGQGSTYSNQPQHF	TGCGCCAGCAGCTCTGGACAGGGGTCCACATATAGCAATCAGCCCCAGCATTTT
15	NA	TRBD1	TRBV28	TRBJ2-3	CASRPRTGGADTQYF	TGTGCCAGTCGACCTCGGACAGGGGGCGCAGATACGCAGTATTTT
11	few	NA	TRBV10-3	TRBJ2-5	CAISERETQYF	TGTGCCATCAGTGAGCGAGAGACCCAGTACTTC
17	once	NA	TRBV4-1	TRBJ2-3	CASSQGERAGVTDTQYF	TGCGCCAGCAGCCAAGGAGAGAGGGCAGGGGTCACAGATACGCAGTATTTT
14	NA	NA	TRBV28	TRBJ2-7	CASSFAGQGYEQYF	TGTGCCAGCAGTTTCGCTGGGCAGGGCTACGAGCAGTACTTC
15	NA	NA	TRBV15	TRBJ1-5	CATSRKRESNQPQHF	TGTGCCACCAGCAGAAAAAGGGAGAGCAATCAGCCCCAGCATTTT
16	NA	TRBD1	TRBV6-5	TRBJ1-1	CASSYNRGQGNKEAFF	TGTGCCAGCAGTTACAATAGGGGGCAAGGGAATAAGGAAGCTTTCTTT
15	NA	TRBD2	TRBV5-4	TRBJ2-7	CASSLTSGGRYEQYF	TGTGCCAGCAGCTTGACTAGCGGGGGAAGGTACGAGCAGTACTTC
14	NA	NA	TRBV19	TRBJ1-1	CASSIEAYPPEAFF	TGTGCCAGTAGTATTGAGGCTTATCCCCCCGAAGCTTTCTTT
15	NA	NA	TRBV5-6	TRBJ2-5	CASSLALRERETQYF	TGTGCCAGCAGCTTGGCCCTTCGGGAACGAGAGACCCAGTACTTC
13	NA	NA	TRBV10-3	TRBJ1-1	CAISYSFNTEAFF	TGTGCCATCAGTTATAGTTTTAACACTGAAGCTTTCTTT
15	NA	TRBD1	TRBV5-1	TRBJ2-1	CASSWGQGAVDEQFF	TGCGCCAGCAGCTGGGGACAGGGGGCAGTCGATGAGCAGTTCTTC
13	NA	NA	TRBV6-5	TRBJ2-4	CASLDGNKNIQYF	TGTGCCAGCCTAGACGGGAATAAAAACATTCAGTACTTC
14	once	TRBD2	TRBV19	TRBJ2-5	CASSINRAGVTQYF	TGTGCCAGTAGTATAAACAGAGCGGGGGTGACCCAGTACTTC
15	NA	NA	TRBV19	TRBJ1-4	CASNPKGLLSGKLFF	TGTGCCAGTAACCCCAAGGGGTTGCTCTCAGGAAAACTGTTTTTT
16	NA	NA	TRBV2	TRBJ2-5	CASSEEFVVTGETQYF	TGTGCCAGCAGTGAAGAATTCGTGGTAACGGGGGAGACCCAGTACTTC
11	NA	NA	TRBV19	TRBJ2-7	CATVLGYEQYF	TGTGCCACAGTTCTAGGCTACGAGCAGTACTTC
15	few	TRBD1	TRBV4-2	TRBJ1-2	CASSQGQGDNYGYTF	TGTGCCAGCAGCCAAGGACAGGGAGATAACTATGGCTACACCTTC
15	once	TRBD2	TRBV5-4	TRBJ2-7	CASSLASGRKNEQYF	TGTGCCAGCAGCTTGGCTAGCGGGAGAAAAAACGAGCAGTACTTC
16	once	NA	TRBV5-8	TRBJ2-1	CASSLGRQVRVIEQFF	TGTGCCAGCAGCTTGGGAAGACAGGTACGAGTAATCGAGCAGTTCTTC
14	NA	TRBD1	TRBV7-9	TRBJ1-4	CASSSGQGNEKLFF	TGTGCCAGCAGCTCAGGACAGGGAAATGAAAAACTGTTTTTT
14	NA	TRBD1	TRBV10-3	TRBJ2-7	CAISQGGLGDEQYF	TGTGCCATCAGCCAAGGGGGCCTGGGGGACGAGCAGTACTTC
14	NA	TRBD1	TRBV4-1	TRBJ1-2	CASSQDGDSYGYTF	TGCGCCAGCAGCCAAGATGGGGACAGCTATGGCTACACCTTC
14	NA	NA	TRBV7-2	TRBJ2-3	CASSLGLALNTQYF	TGTGCCAGCAGCTTAGGCCTAGCGCTAAATACGCAGTATTTT
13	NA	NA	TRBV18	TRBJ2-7	CASSPSFLYEQYF	TGTGCCAGCTCACCGAGTTTTTTATACGAGCAGTACTTC
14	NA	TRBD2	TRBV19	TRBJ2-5	CASSIGLAQETQYF	TGTGCCAGTAGTATAGGACTAGCGCAAGAGACCCAGTACTTC
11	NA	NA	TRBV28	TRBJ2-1	CASTFLSEQFF	TGTGCCAGCACCTTCCTTAGTGAGCAGTTCTTC
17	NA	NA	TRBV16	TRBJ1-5	CASSQSVADYSNQPQHF	TGTGCCAGCAGCCAATCGGTGGCAGACTATAGCAATCAGCCCCAGCATTTT
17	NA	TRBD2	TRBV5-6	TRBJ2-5	CASSFPTSGGGLETQYF	TGTGCCAGCAGCTTTCCAACTAGCGGGGGTGGGTTAGAGACCCAGTACTTC
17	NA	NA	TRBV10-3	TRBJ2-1	CAISAGPGVDFNNEQFF	TGTGCCATCAGTGCCGGGCCGGGGGTCGACTTCAACAATGAGCAGTTCTTC
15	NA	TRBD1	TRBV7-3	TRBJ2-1	CASSFPGQPLNEQFF	TGTGCCAGCAGCTTCCCGGGACAGCCTCTAAATGAGCAGTTCTTC
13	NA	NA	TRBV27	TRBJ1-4	CASSLSRNEKLFF	TGTGCCAGCAGTTTATCCAGAAATGAAAAACTGTTTTTT
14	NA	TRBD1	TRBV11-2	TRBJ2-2	CASSLGTGAGELFF	TGTGCCAGCAGCTTAGGGACAGGGGCCGGGGAGCTGTTTTTT
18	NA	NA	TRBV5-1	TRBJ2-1	CASSFAPSSVGGNNEQFF	TGCGCCAGCAGCTTCGCTCCTAGCTCCGTGGGGGGAAACAATGAGCAGTTCTTC
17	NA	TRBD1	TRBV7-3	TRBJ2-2	CASSQSVDRVYTGELFF	TGTGCCAGCAGCCAATCCGTCGACAGGGTCTACACCGGGGAGCTGTTTTTT
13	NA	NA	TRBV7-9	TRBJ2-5	CASSGSAGAWGYF	TGTGCCAGCAGCGGTTCGGCGGGGGCTTGGGGTTACTTC
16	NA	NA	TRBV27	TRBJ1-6	CASQTFSFGNNSPLHF	TGTGCCAGCCAGACGTTCAGTTTCGGGAATAATTCCCCCCTCCACTTT
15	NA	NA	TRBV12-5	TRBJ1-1	CASGTGTSRNTEAFF	TGTGCTAGTGGGACCGGGACTTCCAGAAACACTGAAGCTTTCTTT
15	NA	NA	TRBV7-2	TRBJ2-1	CASSWSGTGQNEQFF	TGTGCCAGCAGCTGGTCAGGCACTGGGCAGAATGAGCAGTTCTTC